This TCR beta chain was documented in a study of identical twins. Notes on the study in general: Low generation probability was overrepresented in out-of-frame alpha sequences shared by twins. Its conclusions, products of cross-sectional statistical analysis, did not come from following the same donors.

Healthy Caucasian individuals made up all the donors. The table lists this clonotype with a few counts. Its antigen is not known. The V end lost 5 bases, the J end lost 0 bases, and 8 bases lay between the germline ends. Germline V gives CDR1 SQVTM, CDR2 ANQGSEA. CDR3 length: 12 residues. TCRdb re-analysed the 5' RACE reads in MiXCR, keeping a single row per CDR3 protein. Among about 530,000 distinct CDR3 sequences listed, approximately 20% were seen once. The sample also formed part of further work on yellow fever vaccine responses in identical twins. As that study records: Twins showed a vaccine T cell response that reportedly seemed partly convergent, partly personalized.

What was sequenced was CD4+ T cells sorted from blood. The receptor's source is a woman younger than 35 in good health. The chain links TRBV29-1 to TRBJ2-7, with D unclear. This CDR3 is CSVRHSSYEQYF. The CDR3 DNA sequence: TGCAGCGTTCGACACTCCTCCTACGAGCAGTACTTC.